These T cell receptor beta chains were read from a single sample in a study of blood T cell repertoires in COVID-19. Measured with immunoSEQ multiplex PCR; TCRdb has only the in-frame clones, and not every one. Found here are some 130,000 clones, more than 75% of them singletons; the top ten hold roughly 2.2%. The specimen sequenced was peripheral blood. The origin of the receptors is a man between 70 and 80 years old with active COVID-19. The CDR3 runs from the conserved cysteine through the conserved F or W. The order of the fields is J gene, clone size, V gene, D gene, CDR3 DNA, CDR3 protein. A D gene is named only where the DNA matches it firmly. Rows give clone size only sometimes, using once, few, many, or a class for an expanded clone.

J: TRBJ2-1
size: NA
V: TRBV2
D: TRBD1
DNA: TGTGCCAGCATGGGACAGGGGAACCACGCTGAGCAGTTCTTC
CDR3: CASMGQGNHAEQFF

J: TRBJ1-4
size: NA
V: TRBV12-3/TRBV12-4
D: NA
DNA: TGTGCCAGCAGTTTCACACAGGGTGAAAAACTGTTTTTT
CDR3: CASSFTQGEKLFF

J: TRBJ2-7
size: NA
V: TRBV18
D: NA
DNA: TGTGCCAGCTCAATCCGGTGGGCAGGGGAGAAGTACGAGCAGTACTTC
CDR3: CASSIRWAGEKYEQYF

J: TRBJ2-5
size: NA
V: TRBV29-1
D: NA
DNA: TGCAGCGTTGATGACACCTCCCGATGGGAGACCCAGTACTTC
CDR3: CSVDDTSRWETQYF

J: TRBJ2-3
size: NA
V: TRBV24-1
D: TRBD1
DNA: TGTGCCACCAGTGATCTTATCGGGACAGCTGGCACAGATACGCAGTATTTT
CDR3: CATSDLIGTAGTDTQYF

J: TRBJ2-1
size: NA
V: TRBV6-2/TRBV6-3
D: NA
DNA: TGTGCCAGCAGTTACTCTCAAAATGAGCAGTTCTTC
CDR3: CASSYSQNEQFF

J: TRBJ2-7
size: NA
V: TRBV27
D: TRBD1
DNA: TGTGCCAGCAGTGAGGGACAGGCTCTCGAGCAGTACTTC
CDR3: CASSEGQALEQYF

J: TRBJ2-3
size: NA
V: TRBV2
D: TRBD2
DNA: TGTGCCAGCAGTGGACTAGCGGGAGGGCCCAGGTATTTT
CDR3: CASSGLAGGPRYF

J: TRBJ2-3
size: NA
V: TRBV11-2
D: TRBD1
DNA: TGTGCCAGCAGCTTAGAGACAGGGGGCTCAGGGACAGATACGCAGTATTTT
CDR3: CASSLETGGSGTDTQYF

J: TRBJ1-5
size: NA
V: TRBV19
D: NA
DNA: TGTGCCAGTAGTATCCGGGTCATTAATCAGCCCCAGCATTTT
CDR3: CASSIRVINQPQHF

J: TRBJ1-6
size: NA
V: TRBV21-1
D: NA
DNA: TGTGCCAGCAGCAAAAAAGCGCCCAGGCAGGGTCGAAATTCACCCCTCCACTTT
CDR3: CASSKKAPRQGRNSPLHF

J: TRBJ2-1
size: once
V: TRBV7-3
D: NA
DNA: TGTGCCAGCAGCTTAATGTCTCTACCTTCTAGTGAGCAGTTCTTC
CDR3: CASSLMSLPSSEQFF

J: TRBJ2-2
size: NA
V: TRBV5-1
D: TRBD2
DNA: TGCGCCAGCAGCTTGAGACTAGCGGGCTACACCGGGGAGCTGTTTTTT
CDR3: CASSLRLAGYTGELFF

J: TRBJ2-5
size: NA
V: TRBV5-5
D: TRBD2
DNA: TGTGCCAGCAGCGCCGTCTTTGCGGGAGGTTCAGAAGAGACCCAGTACTTC
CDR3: CASSAVFAGGSEETQYF

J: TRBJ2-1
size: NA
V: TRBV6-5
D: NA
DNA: TGTGCCAGCAGTAGGACAGTCGACAATGAGCAGTTCTTC
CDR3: CASSRTVDNEQFF

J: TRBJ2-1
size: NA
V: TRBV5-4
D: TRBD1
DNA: TGTGCCAGCAGCTCCGGACAGGGGGTCGGGAATGAGCAGTTCTTC
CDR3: CASSSGQGVGNEQFF

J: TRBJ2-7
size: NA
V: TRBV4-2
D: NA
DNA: TGTGCCAGCAGCCAAGGAGGGAGTGGCTACGAGCAGTACTTC
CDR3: CASSQGGSGYEQYF

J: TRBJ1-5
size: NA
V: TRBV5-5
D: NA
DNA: TGTGCCAGCAGTCCAGTCCAGGGCAATCAGCCCCAGCATTTT
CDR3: CASSPVQGNQPQHF

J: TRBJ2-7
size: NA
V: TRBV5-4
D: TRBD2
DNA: TGTGCCAGCAGCTTGCGACTAGCGGGTGCCGCCTACGAGCAGTACTTC
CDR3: CASSLRLAGAAYEQYF

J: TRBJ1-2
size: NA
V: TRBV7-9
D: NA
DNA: TGTGCCAGCAGCTTAGGTCCTGGCAGGATCTATGGCTACACCTTC
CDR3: CASSLGPGRIYGYTF

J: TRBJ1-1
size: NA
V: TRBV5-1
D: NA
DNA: TGCGCCAGCAGCGGGACATTGAACACTGAAGCTTTCTTT
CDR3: CASSGTLNTEAFF

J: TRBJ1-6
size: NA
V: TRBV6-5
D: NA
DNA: TGTGCCAGCAGTTACGCCTATACAGGGTCGAGTTCACCCCTCCACTTT
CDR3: CASSYAYTGSSSPLHF

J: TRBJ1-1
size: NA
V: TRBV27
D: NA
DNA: TGTGCCAGCAAGACAATACAGGGACCCACTGAAGCTTTCTTT
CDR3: CASKTIQGPTEAFF

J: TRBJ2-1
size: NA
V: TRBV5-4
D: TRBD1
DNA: TGTGCCAGCACCCCAGGGGGTGGGAGACCCCTTAGGGGTGAGCAGTTCTTC
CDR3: CASTPGGGRPLRGEQFF

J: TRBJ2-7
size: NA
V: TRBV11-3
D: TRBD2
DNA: TGTGCCAGCAGCTCCCGGGGGGCTAGCGGGAGTAGCGAGCAGTACTTC
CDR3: CASSSRGASGSSEQYF

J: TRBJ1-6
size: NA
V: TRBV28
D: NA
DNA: TGTGCCAGCAGCCAACAGTGGGCCTATAATTCACCCCTCCACTTT
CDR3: CASSQQWAYNSPLHF